Included here is one T cell receptor (beta chain) sequence, with context. As yet, its antigen is unknown. TCR beta sequences were obtained from blood CD8+ and CD4+ T cells. Negative magnetic isolation gave CD8+ and CD4+ cells; FACS enriched CD8+ TEMRA. Trimming shortened V by 2 bases and J by 2 bases, and 13 bases separated the two germline ends. Looked up from germline, CDR1 is SGHTA and CDR2 is FQGTGA. This CDR3 spans 16 amino acids. The data were obtained in a study of CD8 T cells in Susac syndrome. General study results and limits: The study admitted that it had a relatively small number of individuals in its TCR sequencing and HLA analysis.

Reverse transcription of about 0.45 to 1 ug RNA was performed with random hexamers. Across 54 Vbeta and 13 Jbeta, immunoSEQ multiplex PCR amplified TCR beta CDR3. TCRdb re-analysed the immunoSEQ multiplex PCR reads in MiXCR, keeping a single row per CDR3 protein. The sample contains about 120,000 distinct CDR3 sequences, approximately 96% of which appear only once. The origin of this receptor is a human donor with Susac syndrome. Source material: CD8+ T cells from PBMCs. The chain has TRBV7-3 and TRBJ2-1; D is unclear. The CDR3, as DNA: TGTGCCAGCAGCTTATTACGAGAAGGGACCTACAATGAGCAGTTCTTC. Translation gives CASSLLREGTYNEQFF.